The 14 T cell receptor beta chains given below trace back to one sample, sequenced in a study of blood T cell repertoires in COVID-19. TCRdb's copy holds only in-frame clones and misses some; the assay was immunoSEQ multiplex PCR. The sample yields about 380,000 clones, 88% seen once. The source material was PBMCs or T cells enriched from blood (not recorded which). These receptors all come from a woman aged 18 to 35 who had recovered from COVID-19.

The chain is built from TRBV5-1 and TRBJ1-1, with TRBD1 matching 10 bases. Germline lookup yields CDR1 SGHRS and CDR2 YFSETQ. V shed 1 base and J 2 bases; nucleotides not matched to a gene: 2. This CDR3 is 15 amino acids long. The CDR3 DNA follows: TGCGCCAGCAGCTTGTGGACAGGGGGTAACACTGAAGCTTTCTTT. It codes for CASSLWTGGNTEAFF.

The chain joins TRBV2 to TRBJ1-6; tentative D call: TRBD1 (5 bases). Germline loops: CDR1 SNHLY, CDR2 FYNNEI. This CDR3 spans 17 amino acids. Trimming cost V 1 base and J 3 bases, with 13 bases left between them. CDR3 coding DNA: TGTGCCAGCAGTGAAGGGGGGACTGGGCGCTATAATTCACCCCTCCACTTT. Translating it yields CASSEGGTGRYNSPLHF.

The J gene is TRBJ1-6, the V gene TRBV13; D perhaps matches TRBD1 (6 bases). Germline CDR1 and CDR2: PRHDT and FYEKMQ (reference sequence). V lost 0 bases and J lost 3, with 15 bases in between. This CDR3 contains 18 residues. The CDR3 protein is CASSLGAAGAYYNSPLHF. CDR3 bases: TGTGCCAGCAGCTTAGGAGCGGCAGGGGCTTACTATAATTCACCCCTCCACTTT.

The genes are TRBV2 and TRBJ2-1, with no clear D. V lost 7 bases, J lost 0 bases, and 7 bases lay in between. This CDR3 has 13 residues. Germline V gene data show CDR1 as SNHLY and CDR2 as FYNNEI. The CDR3 region has the DNA TGTGCCAGCACCCCGGGCTCCTACAATGAGCAGTTCTTC. Residues: CASTPGSYNEQFF.

This clone was found once. The genes are TRBV3-1 (or the pseudogene TRBV3-2) and TRBJ2-2, with 9 positions matching TRBD2. The germline gives CDR1 LGHDT, CDR2 YNNKEL (reference sequence). Trimming took 8 bases from V and 7 from J; bases not matched to a gene: 11. The CDR3 contains 15 residues. The CDR3 DNA reads TGTGCCAGCGCCCCCGGAGCGGGGGGCAGCGGGGAGCTGTTTTTT. This sequence encodes CASAPGAGGSGELFF.

The chain joins TRBV18 to TRBJ2-7, with 8 bases that match TRBD2. This CDR3 is built from 15 residues. The J segment lost 3 bases and the V segment lost 1 base, leaving 5 bases of the junction unmatched. Germline V gives CDR1 KGHSH, CDR2 LQKENI. The CDR3 DNA follows: TGTGCCAGCTCACCACTCGGACTAGCAATCTACGAGCAGTACTTC. It yields the protein CASSPLGLAIYEQYF.

This chain uses TRBV6-1 with TRBJ1-2; D is undetermined. Germline loops: CDR1 MNHNS, CDR2 SASEGT. Trimming took off 1 base at V and 4 bases at J, with 16 bases between the two ends. The CDR3 contains 16 residues. The CDR3 region is CASSEEGPEEGYGYTF. In DNA, the CDR3 is TGTGCCAGCAGTGAAGAAGGCCCAGAAGAGGGCTATGGCTACACCTTC.

This chain joins TRBV28 and TRBJ1-4, with D hard to call. The CDR3 runs 13 residues. Deletions cut 5 bases from V and 8 bases from J, with 12 bases between. CDR1 is MDHEN, CDR2 SYDVKM, per germline. The CDR3, as DNA: TGTGCCAGCAGTCTCCGACTTAGAGAAAAACTGTTTTTT. As protein: CASSLRLREKLFF.

This chain joins TRBV30 and TRBJ1-6, with 10 bases identical to TRBD1. The CDR3 spans 16 residues. The V gene end was trimmed by 0 bases and the J gene end by 7 bases; junction bases not matched to a gene: 6. Germline lookup yields CDR1 GTSNPN and CDR2 SVGIG (reference sequence). The CDR3 DNA is TGTGCCTGGAGTGTCGGGACAGGGGCTGGGAATTCACCCCTCCACTTT. It yields the protein CAWSVGTGAGNSPLHF.

The gene calls are TRBV7-6 and TRBJ2-7, with 9 bases identical to TRBD1. In germline, CDR1 is SGHVS, CDR2 FNYEAQ. This CDR3 is 14 amino acids long. V was pared by 4 bases and J by 7 bases, with 8 bases of the junction left unmatched. The CDR3 loop is CASSSSGTGREQYF. The DNA of the CDR3 is TGTGCCAGCAGCTCCTCGGGGACAGGGAGGGAGCAGTACTTC. Drawing the rest from reference TRBV7-6 and TRBJ2-7, the complete variable domain is GAGVSQSPRYKVTKRGQDVALRCDPISGHVSLYWYRQALGQGPEFLTYFNYEAQQDKSGLPNDRFSAERPEGSISTLTIQRTEQRDSAMYRCASSSSGTGREQYFGPGTRLTVT.

The rearrangement uses TRBV13 and TRBJ1-1, with D unclear. Germline CDR1 PRHDT, CDR2 FYEKMQ (reference sequence). V was trimmed by 6 bases and J by 1 base, leaving 6 bases between them. The CDR3 has 12 amino acids. The CDR3 sequence is CASRRENTEAFF. The CDR3 nucleotides are TGTGCCAGCAGAAGAGAGAACACTGAAGCTTTCTTT.

The chain carries TRBV11-3 and TRBJ2-7, with 8 bases matching TRBD1. This CDR3 region has 17 residues. CDR1 is SGHNT and CDR2 is YENEEA in the germline V gene. Unmatched junction bases numbered 13, after V lost 1 base and J lost 5 bases. The CDR3: CASSLGKGTGPRNEQYF. The CDR3 bases are TGTGCCAGCAGCTTAGGGAAAGGGACAGGCCCCCGGAACGAGCAGTACTTC.

The rearrangement links TRBV18 to TRBJ1-4, with TRBD1 identical over 9 bases. CDR1 KGHSH and CDR2 LQKENI come from the germline V gene. The CDR3 is 15 residues long. V shed 5 bases and J 5 bases; nucleotides not matched to a gene: 6. The CDR3 sequence: CASSTGQGLNEKLFF. CDR3 coding DNA: TGTGCCAGCTCAACTGGACAGGGGTTAAATGAAAAACTGTTTTTT.

The CDR3 here is CASSHYKGEGRGSYGYTF. The DNA for the CDR3 is TGCGCCAGCAGCCACTACAAGGGCGAGGGTAGGGGGTCCTATGGCTACACCTTC. The chain uses TRBV4-1 and TRBJ1-2; weak D call: TRBD1 (6 bases). Trimming took 3 bases from V and 4 from J, leaving 24 bases between them. Germline assignment: CDR1 MGHRA and CDR2 YSYEKL. The CDR3 is made up of 18 amino acids.